This TCR beta chain is from a study of identical twins. This clonotype was detected ten times or more. TCRdb analysed the 5' RACE reads with MiXCR anew, one entry per CDR3 protein. The sample carries 410,000 or so distinct CDR3 sequences, about 18% recorded once. This CDR3 comprises 14 residues. Per the germline V gene, CDR1 is SQVTM and CDR2 is ANQGSEA. V was cut by 7 bases and J by 3 bases, with 16 bases left in between. This receptor was identified in a man over 45 in good health. The chain is built from TRBV29-1 and TRBJ2-1; D is perhaps TRBD1 (6 bases). The sequenced sample was naive T cells sorted from blood. CDR3: CSAPLGDNYNEQFF. CDR3 nucleotide sequence: TGCAGCGCCCCGCTGGGGGACAACTACAATGAGCAGTTCTTC.